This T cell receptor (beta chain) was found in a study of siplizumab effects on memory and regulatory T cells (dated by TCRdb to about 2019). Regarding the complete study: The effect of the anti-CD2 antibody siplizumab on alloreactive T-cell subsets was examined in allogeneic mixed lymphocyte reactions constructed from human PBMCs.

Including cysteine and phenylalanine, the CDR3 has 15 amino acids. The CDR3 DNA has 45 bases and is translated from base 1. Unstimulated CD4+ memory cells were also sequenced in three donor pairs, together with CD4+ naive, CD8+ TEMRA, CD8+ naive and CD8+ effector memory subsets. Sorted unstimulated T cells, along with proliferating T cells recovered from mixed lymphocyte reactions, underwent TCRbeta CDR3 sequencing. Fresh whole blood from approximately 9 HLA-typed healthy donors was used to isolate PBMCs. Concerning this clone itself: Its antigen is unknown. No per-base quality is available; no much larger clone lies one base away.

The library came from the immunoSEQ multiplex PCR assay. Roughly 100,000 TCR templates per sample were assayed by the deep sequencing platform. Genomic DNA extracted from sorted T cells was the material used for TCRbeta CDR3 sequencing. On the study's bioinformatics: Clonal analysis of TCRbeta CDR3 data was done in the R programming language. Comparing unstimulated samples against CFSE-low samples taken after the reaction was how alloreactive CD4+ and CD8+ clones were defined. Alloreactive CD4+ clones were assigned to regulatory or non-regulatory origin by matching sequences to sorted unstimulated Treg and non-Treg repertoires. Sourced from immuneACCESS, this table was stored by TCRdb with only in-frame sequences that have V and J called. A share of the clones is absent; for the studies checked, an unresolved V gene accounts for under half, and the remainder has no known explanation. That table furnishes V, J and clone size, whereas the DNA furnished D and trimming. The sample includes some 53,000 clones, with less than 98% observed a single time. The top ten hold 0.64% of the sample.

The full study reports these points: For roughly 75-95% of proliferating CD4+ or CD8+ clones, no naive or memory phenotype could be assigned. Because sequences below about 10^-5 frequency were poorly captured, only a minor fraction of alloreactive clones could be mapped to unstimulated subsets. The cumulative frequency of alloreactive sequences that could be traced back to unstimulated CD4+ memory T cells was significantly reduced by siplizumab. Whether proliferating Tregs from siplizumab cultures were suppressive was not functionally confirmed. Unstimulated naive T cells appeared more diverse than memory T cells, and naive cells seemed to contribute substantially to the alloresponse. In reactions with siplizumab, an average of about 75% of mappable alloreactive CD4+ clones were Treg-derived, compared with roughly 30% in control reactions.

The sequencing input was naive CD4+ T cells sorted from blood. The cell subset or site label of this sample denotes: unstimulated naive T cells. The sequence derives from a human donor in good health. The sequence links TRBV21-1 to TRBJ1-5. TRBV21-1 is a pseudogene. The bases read TGTGCCAGCAAGACCTGGACGGTGCCGAATCAGCCCCAGCATTTT. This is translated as CASKTWTVPNQPQHF.